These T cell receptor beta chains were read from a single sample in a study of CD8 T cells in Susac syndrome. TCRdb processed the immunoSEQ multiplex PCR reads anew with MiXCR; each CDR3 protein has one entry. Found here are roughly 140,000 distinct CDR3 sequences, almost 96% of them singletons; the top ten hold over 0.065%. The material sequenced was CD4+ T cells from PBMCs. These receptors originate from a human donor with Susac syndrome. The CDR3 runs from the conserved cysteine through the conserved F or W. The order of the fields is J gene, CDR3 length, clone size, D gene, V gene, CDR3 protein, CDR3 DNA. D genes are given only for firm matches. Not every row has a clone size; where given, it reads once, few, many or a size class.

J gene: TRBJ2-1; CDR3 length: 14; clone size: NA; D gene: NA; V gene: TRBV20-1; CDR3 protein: CSASTSWDWSEQFF; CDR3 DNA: TGCAGTGCTTCTACTAGCTGGGATTGGTCGGAGCAGTTCTTC
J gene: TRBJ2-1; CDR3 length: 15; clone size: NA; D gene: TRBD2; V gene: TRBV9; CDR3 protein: CASTYSGSSYNEQFF; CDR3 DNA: TGTGCCAGCACCTACAGCGGGAGCTCCTACAATGAGCAGTTCTTC
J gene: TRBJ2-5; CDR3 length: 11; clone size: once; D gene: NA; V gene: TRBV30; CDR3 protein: CAWSVRETQYF; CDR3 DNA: TGTGCCTGGAGTGTACGGGAGACCCAGTACTTC
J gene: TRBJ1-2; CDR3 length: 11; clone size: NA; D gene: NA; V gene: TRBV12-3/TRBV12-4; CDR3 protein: CASSSPGSYTF; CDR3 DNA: TGTGCCAGCAGCAGTCCGGGAAGCTACACCTTC
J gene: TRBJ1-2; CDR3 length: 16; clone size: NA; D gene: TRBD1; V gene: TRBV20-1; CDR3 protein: CSARPAGGRIDYGYTF; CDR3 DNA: TGCAGTGCTAGACCGGCAGGGGGGAGAATCGACTATGGCTACACCTTC
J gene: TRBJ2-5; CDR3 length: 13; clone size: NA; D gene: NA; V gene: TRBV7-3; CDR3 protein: CASSLSLGETQYF; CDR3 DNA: TGTGCCAGCAGCTTATCCCTCGGGGAGACCCAGTACTTC
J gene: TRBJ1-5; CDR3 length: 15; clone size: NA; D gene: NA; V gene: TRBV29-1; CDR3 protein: CSALVGGAGNQPQHF; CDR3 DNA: TGCAGCGCCCTAGTGGGGGGCGCAGGCAATCAGCCCCAGCATTTT
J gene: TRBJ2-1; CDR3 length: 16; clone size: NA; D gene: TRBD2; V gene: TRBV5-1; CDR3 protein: CASSPIQGGQYNEQFF; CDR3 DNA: TGCGCCAGCAGCCCGATCCAGGGAGGGCAATACAATGAGCAGTTCTTC
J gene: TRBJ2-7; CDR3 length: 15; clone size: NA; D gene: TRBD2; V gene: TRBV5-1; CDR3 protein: CASSLTGGRDYEQYF; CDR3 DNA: TGCGCCAGCAGCTTGACGGGCGGGAGGGACTACGAGCAGTACTTC
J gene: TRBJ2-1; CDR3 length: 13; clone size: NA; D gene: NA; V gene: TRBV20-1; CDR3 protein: CSAKVGAKGEQFF; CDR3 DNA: TGCAGTGCTAAGGTGGGGGCGAAGGGTGAGCAGTTCTTC
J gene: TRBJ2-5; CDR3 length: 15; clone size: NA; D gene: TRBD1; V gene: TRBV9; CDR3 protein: CASSVADRGGYAQYF; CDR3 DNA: TGTGCCAGCAGCGTAGCGGACAGGGGTGGATATGCCCAGTACTTC
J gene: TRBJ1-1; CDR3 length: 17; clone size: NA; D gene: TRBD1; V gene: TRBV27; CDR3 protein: CASSGTGADLLDTEAFF; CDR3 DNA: TGTGCCAGCAGTGGGACAGGGGCGGATTTATTGGACACTGAAGCTTTCTTT
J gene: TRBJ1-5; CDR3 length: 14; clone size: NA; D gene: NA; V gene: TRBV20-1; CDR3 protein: CSARRSGIGQPQHF; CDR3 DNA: TGCAGTGCTAGGAGGTCGGGGATAGGTCAGCCCCAGCATTTT
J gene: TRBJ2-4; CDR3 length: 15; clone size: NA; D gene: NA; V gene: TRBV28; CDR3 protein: CASSLEGVAKNIQYF; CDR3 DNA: TGTGCCAGCAGTTTAGAGGGGGTAGCCAAAAACATTCAGTACTTC
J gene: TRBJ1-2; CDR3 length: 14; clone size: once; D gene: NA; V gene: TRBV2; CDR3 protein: CASSVQSGYYGYTF; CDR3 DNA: TGTGCCAGCAGTGTCCAATCGGGATACTATGGCTACACCTTC
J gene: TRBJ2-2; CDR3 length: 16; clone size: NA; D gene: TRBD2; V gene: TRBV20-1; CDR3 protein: CSARDGREGLTGELFF; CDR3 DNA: TGCAGTGCTAGAGATGGGCGGGAGGGGTTGACCGGGGAGCTGTTTTTT
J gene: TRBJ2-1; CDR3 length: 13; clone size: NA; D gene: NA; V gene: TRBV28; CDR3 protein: CASSLESFNEQFF; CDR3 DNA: TGTGCCAGCAGTTTAGAGTCCTTCAATGAGCAGTTCTTC
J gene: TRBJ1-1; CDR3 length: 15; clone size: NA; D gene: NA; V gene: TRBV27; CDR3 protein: CASRGPVRANTEAFF; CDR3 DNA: TGTGCCAGCAGAGGGCCCGTGAGGGCCAACACTGAAGCTTTCTTT
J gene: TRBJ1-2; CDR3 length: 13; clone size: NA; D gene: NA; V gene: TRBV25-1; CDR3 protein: CASSKGGSYGYTF; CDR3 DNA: TGTGCCAGTTCCAAAGGGGGGTCCTATGGCTACACCTTC
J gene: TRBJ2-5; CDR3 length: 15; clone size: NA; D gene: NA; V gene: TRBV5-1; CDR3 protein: CASSLARGPMETQYF; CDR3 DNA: TGCGCCAGCAGCCTAGCAAGAGGGCCGATGGAGACCCAGTACTTC
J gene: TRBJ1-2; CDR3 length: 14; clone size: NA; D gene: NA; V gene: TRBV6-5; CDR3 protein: CASTQRGTSYGYTF; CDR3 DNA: TGTGCCAGCACCCAACGGGGGACTAGCTATGGCTACACCTTC
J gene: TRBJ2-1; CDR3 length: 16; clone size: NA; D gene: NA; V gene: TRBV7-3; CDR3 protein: CASSLTAGFTMREQFF; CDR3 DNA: TGTGCCAGCAGCTTAACCGCTGGCTTTACAATGAGGGAGCAGTTCTTC
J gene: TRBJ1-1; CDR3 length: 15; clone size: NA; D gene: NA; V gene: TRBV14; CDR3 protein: CASSRQVGAITEAFF; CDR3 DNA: TGTGCCAGCAGCAGGCAGGTGGGGGCGATCACTGAAGCTTTCTTT
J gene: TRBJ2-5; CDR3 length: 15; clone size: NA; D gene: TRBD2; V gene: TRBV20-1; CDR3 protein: CSARDPSGGRETQYF; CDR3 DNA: TGCAGTGCTAGAGATCCTAGCGGGGGGAGAGAGACCCAGTACTTC
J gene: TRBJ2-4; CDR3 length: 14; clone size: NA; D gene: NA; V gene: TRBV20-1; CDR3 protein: CSAYTGFAKNIQYF; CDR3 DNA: TGCAGTGCTTATACAGGGTTCGCCAAAAACATTCAGTACTTC
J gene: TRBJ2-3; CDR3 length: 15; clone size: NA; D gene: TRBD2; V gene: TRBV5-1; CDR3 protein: CASSFTSGRVDTQYF; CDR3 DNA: TGCGCCAGCAGCTTTACTAGCGGGAGAGTGGATACGCAGTATTTT
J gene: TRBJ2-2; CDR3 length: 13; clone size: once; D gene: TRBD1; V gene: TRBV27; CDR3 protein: CASRQGGRVELFF; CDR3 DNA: TGTGCCAGTCGACAGGGGGGCCGTGTGGAGCTGTTTTTT